This T cell receptor (beta chain) is drawn from a study of Graves' ophthalmopathy and Graves' hyperthyroidism. The sample holds many counts of this clonotype. Using RNA transcripts, the TCR beta CDR3 regions were amplified. Second-round multiplex PCR came after first-round RT-PCR with HTBI primers. TCRdb redid the calling of the multiplex PCR reads with MiXCR, one entry per CDR3 protein. The top ten clones hold around 3.3% of a sample with 650,000 to 800,000 distinct CDR3 sequences, 35% to 50% of them seen once. In germline, CDR1 is SGHRS, CDR2 YFSETQ. Germline trimming cut 3 bases from V and 1 base from J; bases unmatched to any gene: 8. The length of the CDR3 is 16 residues.

Sample: peripheral blood. This TCR derives from an adult man with Graves' ophthalmopathy. The V and J genes are TRBV5-1 and TRBJ2-5; TRBD2 matches at 8 bases. The CDR3 region is CASSSMATSGQETQYF. CDR3 nucleotide sequence: TGCGCCAGCAGCTCGATGGCAACTAGCGGCCAAGAGACCCAGTACTTC.